This T cell receptor beta chain was captured by sequencing in a study of control samples from healthy donors and cancer patients. Assay: immunoSEQ multiplex PCR; the TCRdb copy retains only in-frame clones and omits some. The table lists roughly 170,000 clones, around 92% of them singletons. This CDR3 spans 15 amino acids. Losses at the gene ends were 5 bases for V and 4 bases for J; bases not matched to a gene: 6. Germline assignment: CDR1 SGHTA and CDR2 FQGNSA. The chain carries TRBV7-2 and TRBJ2-5, with 11 bases aligning to TRBD1. This TCR was recovered from a woman aged 40 to 55 in good health. Sequenced: blood. The CDR3 spells CASSGGTGGGETQYF. CDR3 nucleotide sequence: TGTGCCAGCAGCGGGGGGACAGGGGGTGGAGAGACCCAGTACTTC.